This TCR beta chain was recorded in a study of blood T cell repertoires in COVID-19. Study at large: Donors in the United States, Italy and Spain gave samples during acute or convalescent COVID-19. PBMCs, B-cell-depleted T cells, or T cells were the source of the cDNA or gDNA that made up the material.

Between the trimmed V and J ends, which lost 5 bases and 0 bases, there was a span of 13 bases. The CDR3 loop spans 15 amino acids. Germline loops: CDR1 LNHDA, CDR2 SQIVND (reference sequence). Authors' analysis steps: How many nucleated cells were present was estimated from reference gene primer amplification. Using immunoSEQ multiplex PCR, the repertoire was profiled, and TCRdb retains in-frame clones only, with some absent. V and J calls plus clone size are reproduced from that table; the DNA served to infer D and trimming. The sample has approximately 70,000 clones, over 75% seen once. The gene calls are TRBV19 and TRBJ1-2; unclear D gene. Specimen: peripheral blood. The receptor was isolated from a man in his forties with COVID-19, enrolled during active disease. The chain's CDR3 is CASSVKGAANYGYTF. In DNA, the CDR3 is TGTGCCAGTAGTGTAAAGGGAGCAGCTAACTATGGCTACACCTTC.